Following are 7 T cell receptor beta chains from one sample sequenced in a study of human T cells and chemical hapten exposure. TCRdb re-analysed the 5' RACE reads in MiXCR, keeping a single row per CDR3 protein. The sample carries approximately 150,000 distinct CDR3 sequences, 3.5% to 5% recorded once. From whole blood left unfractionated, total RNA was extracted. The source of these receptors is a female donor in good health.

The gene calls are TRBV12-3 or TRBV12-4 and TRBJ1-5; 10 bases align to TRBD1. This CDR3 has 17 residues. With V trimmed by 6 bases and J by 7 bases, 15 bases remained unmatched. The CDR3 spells CASSPQRDRGSGQPQHF. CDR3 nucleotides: TGTGCCAGCAGCCCTCAGCGGGACAGGGGATCAGGCCAGCCCCAGCATTTT.

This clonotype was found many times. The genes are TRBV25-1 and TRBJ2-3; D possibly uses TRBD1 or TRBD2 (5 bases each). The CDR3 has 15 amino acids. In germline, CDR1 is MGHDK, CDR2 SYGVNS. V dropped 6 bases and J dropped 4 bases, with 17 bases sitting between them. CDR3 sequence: CASRGVGVVPDTQYF. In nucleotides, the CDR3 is TGTGCCAGCAGGGGGGTTGGGGTAGTGCCAGATACGCAGTATTTT.

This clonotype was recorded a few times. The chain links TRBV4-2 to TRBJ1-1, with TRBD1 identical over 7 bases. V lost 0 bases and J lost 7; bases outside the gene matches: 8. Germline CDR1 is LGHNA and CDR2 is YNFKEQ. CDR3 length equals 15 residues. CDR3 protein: CASSQEGTVGYEAFF. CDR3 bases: TGTGCCAGCAGCCAAGAAGGGACAGTGGGTTATGAAGCTTTCTTT.

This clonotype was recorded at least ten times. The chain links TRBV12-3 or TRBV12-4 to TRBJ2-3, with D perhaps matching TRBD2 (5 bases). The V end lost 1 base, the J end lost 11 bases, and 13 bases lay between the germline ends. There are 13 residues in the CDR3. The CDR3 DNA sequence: TGTGCCAGCAGTTTAGAGCGGCAGTTTAGGCAGTATTTT. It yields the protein CASSLERQFRQYF.

CDR3 coding DNA: TGTGCCAGCAGCCCCACGACTAGCGGGGGGCCGGGCAATGAGCAGTTCTTC. Translating it yields CASSPTTSGGPGNEQFF. V is TRBV14 and J is TRBJ2-1, with TRBD2 identical over 13 bases. The CDR3 is made up of 17 amino acids. V was clipped by 4 bases and J by 6 bases; unmatched bases: 9. CDR1 is SGHDN, CDR2 FVKESK, per germline.

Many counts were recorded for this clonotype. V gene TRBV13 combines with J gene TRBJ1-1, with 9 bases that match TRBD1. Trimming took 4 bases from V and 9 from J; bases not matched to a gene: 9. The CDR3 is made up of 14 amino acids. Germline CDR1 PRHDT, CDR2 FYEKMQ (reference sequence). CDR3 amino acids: CASSSGQGGPQAFF. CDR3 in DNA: TGTGCCAGCAGCTCGGGACAGGGCGGCCCCCAAGCTTTCTTT.

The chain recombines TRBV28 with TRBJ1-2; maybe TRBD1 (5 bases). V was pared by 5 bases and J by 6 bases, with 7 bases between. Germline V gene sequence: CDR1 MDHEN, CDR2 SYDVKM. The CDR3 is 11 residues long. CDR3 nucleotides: TGTGCCAGCAGTGTGGGGGATGGCTACACCTTC. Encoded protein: CASSVGDGYTF.